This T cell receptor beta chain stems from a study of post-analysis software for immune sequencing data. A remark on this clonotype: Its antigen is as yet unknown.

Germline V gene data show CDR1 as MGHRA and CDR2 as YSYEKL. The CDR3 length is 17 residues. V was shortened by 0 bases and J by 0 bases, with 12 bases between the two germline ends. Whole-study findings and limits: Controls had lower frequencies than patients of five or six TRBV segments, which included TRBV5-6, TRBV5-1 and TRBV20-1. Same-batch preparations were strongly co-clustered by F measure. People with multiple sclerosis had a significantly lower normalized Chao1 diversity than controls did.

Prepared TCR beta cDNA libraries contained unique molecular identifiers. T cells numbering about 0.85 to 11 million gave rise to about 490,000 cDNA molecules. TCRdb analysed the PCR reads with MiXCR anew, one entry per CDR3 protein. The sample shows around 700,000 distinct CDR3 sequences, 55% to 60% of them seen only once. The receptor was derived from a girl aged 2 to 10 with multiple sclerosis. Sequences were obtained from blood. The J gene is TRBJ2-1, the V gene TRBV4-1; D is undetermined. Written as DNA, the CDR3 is TGCGCCAGCAGCCAAGATGACATCCTGAGCTCCTACAATGAGCAGTTCTTC. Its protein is CASSQDDILSSYNEQFF.